This TCR beta chain was recorded in a study of cytotoxic CD8 clonotypes in ibrutinib-treated CLL. Whole-study findings and limits: While tracking circulating CD8+ T-cell counts, baseline clonality exceeded that of age-matched healthy donors.

This table comes from immunoSEQ multiplex PCR, and its TCRdb copy is limited to in-frame clones, with some not included. The data contain about 300,000 clones, roughly three quarters of them singletons. In regard to this clone: Its antigen remains unknown.

The sequence was collected from a human donor with chronic lymphocytic leukemia. The sample here was PBMCs, taken at disease progression, from a patient treated with ibrutinib.

CDR3 sequence: CASSVDLGGYEQYF. DNA of the CDR3: TGTGCCAGCAGCGTAGACTTAGGGGGTTACGAGCAGTACTTC. This chain uses TRBV9 with TRBJ2-7, with D perhaps matching TRBD1 (6 bases). This CDR3 region has 14 residues. V gave up 0 bases and J gave up 4 bases, with 11 bases separating them. Per germline, CDR1 SGDLS and CDR2 YYNGEE.